The present T cell receptor (beta chain) was sequenced within a study of blood T cell repertoires in COVID-19. About the study: The origin of the acute and convalescent COVID-19 samples was the United States, Italy and Spain.

CDR1 KGHDR and CDR2 SFDVKD come from the germline V gene. The CDR3 contains 13 residues. Trimming shortened V by 6 bases and J by 0 bases, and 7 bases separated the two germline ends. The table came from immunoSEQ multiplex PCR; TCRdb's copy has only in-frame clones and leaves some out. Here the sample spans roughly 200,000 clones, approximately 88% being singletons. V is TRBV24-1 and J is TRBJ1-2; D remains ambiguous. The sample consisted of peripheral blood. This clonotype was sampled from a woman in her 40s with COVID-19, enrolled during active disease. The CDR3 nucleotides are TGTGCCACCAGTACTACCCCTAACTATGGCTACACCTTC. It translates to CATSTTPNYGYTF.